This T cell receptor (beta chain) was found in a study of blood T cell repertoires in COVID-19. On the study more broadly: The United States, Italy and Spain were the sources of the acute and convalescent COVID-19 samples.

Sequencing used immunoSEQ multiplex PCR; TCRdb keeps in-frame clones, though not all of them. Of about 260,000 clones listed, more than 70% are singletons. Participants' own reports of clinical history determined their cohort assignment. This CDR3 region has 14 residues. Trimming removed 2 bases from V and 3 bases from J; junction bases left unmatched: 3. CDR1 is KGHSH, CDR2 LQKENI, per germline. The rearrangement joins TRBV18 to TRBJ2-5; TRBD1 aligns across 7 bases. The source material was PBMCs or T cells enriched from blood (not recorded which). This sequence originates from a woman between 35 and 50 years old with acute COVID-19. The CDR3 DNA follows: TGTGCCAGCTCACCATCGACAGGGAAAGAGACCCAGTACTTC. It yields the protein CASSPSTGKETQYF.